This is a list of T cell receptor beta chains from one sample in a study of cytomegalovirus exposure and HLA in healthy donors. Assay used: immunoSEQ multiplex PCR; TCRdb lists only in-frame clones, some missing. The table has 55,000 to 70,000 clones, about 93% seen once. The specimen sequenced was PBMCs. The receptors originated from a man aged 18 to 30 in good health and CMV-seronegative. Both conserved end residues are part of each CDR3. The D gene is left open where the match is weak. Clone size is given for some rows only: seen once, a few or many times, or a class if the clone is expanded.

>NA|TRBV5-4|NA|TRBJ1-1
TGTGCCAGCAGCCCCACGGGAAAGGCACCGAATATCGCGAACACTGAAGCTTTCTTT
CASSPTGKAPNIANTEAFF
>NA|TRBV4-2|NA|TRBJ2-2
TGTGCCAGTCGCACAACGAACACCGGGGAGCTGTTTTTT
CASRTTNTGELFF
>NA|TRBV28|TRBD1|TRBJ1-3
TGTGCCAGCAGCAAAAGCGGGACAGGAGGCGCGGGGGCCATATATTTT
CASSKSGTGGAGAIYF
>NA|TRBV4-2|TRBD2|TRBJ2-1
TGTGCCAGCAGCCAAGAACTAGCGGGACCCACTGAGCAGTTCTTC
CASSQELAGPTEQFF
>NA|TRBV27|TRBD2|TRBJ2-7
TGTGCCAGCAGTTTATCGGGAGGGGCTGGCTACGAGCAGTACTTC
CASSLSGGAGYEQYF
>NA|TRBV18|NA|TRBJ2-5
TGTGCCAGCTCACCGACGGGAGAGACCCAGTACTTC
CASSPTGETQYF
>NA|TRBV9|TRBD2|TRBJ2-2
TGTGCCAGCAGCGTAGGACTAGCGGGAGTTTACACCGGGGAGCTGTTTTTT
CASSVGLAGVYTGELFF
>NA|TRBV2|NA|TRBJ1-1
TGTGCCAGCAGTGACCGAGTTTGGAACACTGAAGCTTTCTTT
CASSDRVWNTEAFF
>NA|TRBV9|NA|TRBJ2-2
TGTGCCAGCAGCGTAGGGGGGGATCCCGGGGAGCTGTTTTTT
CASSVGGDPGELFF
>NA|TRBV10-3|NA|TRBJ2-1
TGTGCCATCAGTGAGCTATCCCCCAATGAGCAGTTCTTC
CAISELSPNEQFF
>NA|TRBV28|NA|TRBJ1-1
TGTGCCAGCAGTCTCGGACAGAACACTGAAGCTTTCTTT
CASSLGQNTEAFF
>NA|TRBV29-1|NA|TRBJ2-1
TGCAGCGTTGTCAGCTCCTACAATGAGCAGTTCTTC
CSVVSSYNEQFF
>NA|TRBV20-1|NA|TRBJ2-3
TGCAGTGCACGCTACTCAGATACGCAGTATTTT
CSARYSDTQYF
>NA|TRBV14|TRBD2|TRBJ2-3
TGTGCCAGCAGCCAATTAGCGGGAGGGGTAGATACGCAGTATTTT
CASSQLAGGVDTQYF
>NA|TRBV27|NA|TRBJ1-1
TGTGCCAGCAGTTATGTGGGGAGGGGGAACACTGAAGCTTTCTTT
CASSYVGRGNTEAFF
>NA|TRBV14|NA|TRBJ2-4
TGTGCCAGCAGCCAAGATCGTTTGGCAGGGGTGGACATTCAGTACTTC
CASSQDRLAGVDIQYF
>NA|TRBV5-6|NA|TRBJ1-2
TGTGCCAGCAGCTTGCAGGGGCCCTATGGCTACACCTTC
CASSLQGPYGYTF
>NA|TRBV6-1|NA|TRBJ1-1
TGTGCCAGCAGTGAATACAGGGTATCTGAAGCTTTCTTT
CASSEYRVSEAFF
>once|TRBV6-5|NA|TRBJ2-2
TGTGCCAGCAGTTACTCGAACGGCGGGGAGCTGTTTTTT
CASSYSNGGELFF
>NA|TRBV9|NA|TRBJ2-6
TGTGCCAGCAGCGTACCGGAGGGGCGGGGGGCCAACGTCCTGACTTTC
CASSVPEGRGANVLTF
>NA|TRBV5-1|TRBD1|TRBJ2-2
TGCGCCAGCAGCCCGACAGGGATAAACACCGGGGAGCTGTTTTTT
CASSPTGINTGELFF
>NA|TRBV14|TRBD1|TRBJ2-7
TGTGCCAGCAGCCAAGATGGGACAGGGACTATCTCCTACGAGCAGTACTTC
CASSQDGTGTISYEQYF
>NA|TRBV2|TRBD2|TRBJ2-4
TGTGCCAGCAGTGAAGCCCGACTAGCGGGAGGTCGGGGAAACATTCAGTACTTC
CASSEARLAGGRGNIQYF
>NA|TRBV9|NA|TRBJ1-5
TGTGCCAGCAGCGTAGGGACAGTGGGTCAGCCCCAGCATTTT
CASSVGTVGQPQHF
>NA|TRBV6-1|NA|TRBJ1-2
TGTGCCAGCAGTGCCTTGACAGGTTTAGTCTATGGCTACACCTTC
CASSALTGLVYGYTF
>NA|TRBV7-9|TRBD1|TRBJ2-7
TGTGCCAGCAGCTACGGACAGGGAGCCAGTTACGAGCAGTACTTC
CASSYGQGASYEQYF
>NA|TRBV6-1|NA|TRBJ2-1
TGTGCCAGCAGGTTGACTAGGTCCCAGGCTGAGCAGTTCTTC
CASRLTRSQAEQFF
>few|TRBV27|NA|TRBJ1-5
TGTGCCAGCAGTTTATACGACACCGGCCAGCCCCAGCATTTT
CASSLYDTGQPQHF
>NA|TRBV30|TRBD2|TRBJ2-1
TGTGCCTGGAACTGGGCGGGAGGGCCAAATGAGCAGTTCTTC
CAWNWAGGPNEQFF
>NA|TRBV30|TRBD1|TRBJ1-3
TGTGCCTGTCTAGGGACAGGGTCCGGAAACACCATATATTTT
CACLGTGSGNTIYF
>NA|TRBV2|TRBD2|TRBJ2-3
TGTGCCAGCAGTGGCCACCCGGGACTAGCGGGAGTCTCGGATACGCAGTATTTT
CASSGHPGLAGVSDTQYF
>few|TRBV27|NA|TRBJ1-2
TGTGCCAGCAGTTTATCGCCGGATGGCTACACCTTC
CASSLSPDGYTF
>NA|TRBV5-6|TRBD2|TRBJ2-1
TGTGCCAGCAGCTTCGCCGGGACTAGCGGGACGAATGAGCAGTTCTTC
CASSFAGTSGTNEQFF
>NA|TRBV25-1|TRBD2|TRBJ2-7
TGTGCCAGCAGTGAAAGCGGGAAGGCCTACGAGCAGTACTTC
CASSESGKAYEQYF
>once|TRBV7-3|NA|TRBJ2-2
TGTGCCAGCAGCCTTTCTCCCCTTGGAGCCGGGGAGCTGTTTTTT
CASSLSPLGAGELFF
>NA|TRBV5-1|NA|TRBJ2-2
TGCGCCAGCAGCTTGGTGGGGAGCTCCACCGGGGAGCTGTTTTTT
CASSLVGSSTGELFF
>NA|TRBV5-1|NA|TRBJ2-3
TGCGCCAGCAGGTTAGGGCCGGGAGTTCAAGATACGCAGTATTTT
CASRLGPGVQDTQYF
>NA|TRBV6-5|TRBD1|TRBJ1-1
TGTGCCAGCAGTTCGACAGGGGGCGCGGCGAACACTGAAGCTTTCTTT
CASSSTGGAANTEAFF
>NA|TRBV19|TRBD1|TRBJ2-3
TGTGCCAGTAGTATAGCGGGGCAGGGGGCAGATACGCAGTATTTT
CASSIAGQGADTQYF
>NA|TRBV28|NA|TRBJ2-2
TGTGCCAGCAGTTTGGAGGGGCTCGGGGTCACCGGGGAGCTGTTTTTT
CASSLEGLGVTGELFF
>NA|TRBV28|NA|TRBJ2-3
TGTGCCAGCAGCGACCACCAACGAGGTACGCAGTATTTT
CASSDHQRGTQYF
>NA|TRBV2|TRBD2|TRBJ2-2
TGTGCCAGCAGTGGACTAGCGGGTTTCACCGGGGAGCTGTTTTTT
CASSGLAGFTGELFF
>NA|TRBV7-9|TRBD2|TRBJ2-7
TGTGCCAGCAGCTCCGAGACTAGCGCAAGCTCCTACGAGCAGTACTTC
CASSSETSASSYEQYF
>NA|TRBV27|NA|TRBJ1-1
TGTGCCAGCAGTTTCTGGGCAGGAAACACTGAAGCTTTCTTT
CASSFWAGNTEAFF
>NA|TRBV6-5|TRBD1|TRBJ1-6
TGTGCCAGCAGTTACGACAGGGAAAATTCACCCCTCCACTTT
CASSYDRENSPLHF